Below are 30 T cell receptor beta chains sequenced from a single sample in a study. TCRdb re-called the RT-PCR reads through MiXCR, storing one row per CDR3 protein. The sample lists fewer than 800,000 distinct CDR3 sequences; 11% to 15% were seen once. The sequencing sample was made of memory CD4+ T cells from blood. The receptor source for this set is a female donor in good health, serving as a healthy control.

The rearrangement joins TRBV7-2 to TRBJ2-7; TRBD2 might be the D (6 bases). Germline V gene data show CDR1 as SGHTA and CDR2 as FQGNSA. Trimming shortened V by 5 bases and J by 0 bases, and 14 bases separated the two germline ends. This CDR3 has 15 amino acids. The CDR3 loop reads CASSTTSQSSYEQYF. The CDR3 nucleotides read TGTGCCAGCAGCACCACTAGCCAGAGCTCCTACGAGCAGTACTTC.

The chain is built from TRBV3-1 and TRBJ2-1, with 12 bases lining up with TRBD2. Trimming at V came to 6 bases and at J to 0 bases, leaving 9 bases not matched to a gene. This CDR3 contains 18 residues. Looked up from germline, CDR1 is LGHDT and CDR2 is YNNKEL (reference sequence). The CDR3 nucleotides are TGTGCCAGCAGTAGGACTAGCGGGGACCGGAGCTCCTACAATGAGCAGTTCTTC. It encodes CASSRTSGDRSSYNEQFF.

This clonotype was found a few times. The V call is TRBV7-2, the J call TRBJ2-3, with D hard to call. CDR3 length: 14 amino acids. In germline, CDR1 is SGHTA, CDR2 FQGNSA. V was pared by 2 bases and J by 6 bases, with 12 bases between. Here the CDR3 reads CASSLRSHPDTQYF. The CDR3 DNA is TGTGCCAGCAGCTTAAGGTCCCATCCTGATACGCAGTATTTT.

In this sample, this clonotype turned up a few times. The chain uses TRBV11-2 and TRBJ1-1; D unclear. This CDR3 region has 14 residues. V lost 5 bases and J 5 bases, leaving 15 bases between the germline ends. CDR1 SGHAT and CDR2 FQNNGV come from the germline V gene. CDR3 sequence: CASSRQIDGTEAFF. The DNA of the CDR3 is TGTGCCAGCAGCCGTCAAATTGACGGGACTGAAGCTTTCTTT.

The chain is built from TRBV7-3 and TRBJ1-1; a possible D gene is TRBD1 (5 bases). This CDR3 has 15 amino acids. Deletions cut 8 bases from V and 1 base from J, with 17 bases between. Germline V gene data show CDR1 as SGHTA and CDR2 as FQGTGA. The CDR3 DNA reads TGTGCCAGCTCACCACCGGTGCAGGGGAACACTGAAGCTTTCTTT. As protein: CASSPPVQGNTEAFF.

This rearrangement joins TRBV18 to TRBJ2-2; TRBD2 matches at 10 bases. Looked up from germline, CDR1 is KGHSH and CDR2 is LQKENI. V dropped 4 bases and J dropped 0; count of bases not matched to a gene: 2. The CDR3 runs to 16 residues. CDR3 bases: TGTGCCAGCTCACGGGGACTAGCGACGAACACCGGGGAGCTGTTTTTT. It translates to CASSRGLATNTGELFF.

This clonotype was counted only a few times. The gene calls are TRBV6-6 and TRBJ2-5; a possible D gene is TRBD1 (6 bases). This CDR3 is built from 14 residues. The V gene's germline CDR1 is MNHNY and CDR2 SVGAGI (reference sequence). The V end was cut by 2 bases, the J end by 1 base, with 8 bases between. The CDR3: CASSYRGGQETQYF. The CDR3, as DNA: TGTGCCAGCAGTTACCGAGGGGGCCAAGAGACCCAGTACTTC.

This clonotype appeared a few times. The chain combines TRBV5-1 with TRBJ1-1; D call uncertain. This CDR3 spans 15 amino acids. Looked up from germline, CDR1 is SGHRS and CDR2 is YFSETQ. V gave up 0 bases and J gave up 5 bases, with 14 bases separating them. In nucleotides, the CDR3 is TGCGCCAGCAGCTTGGTCGAGGGAGGCGGTACTGAAGCTTTCTTT. Amino acids: CASSLVEGGGTEAFF.

V usage is TRBV2 and J usage is TRBJ1-2; 8 nucleotides align to TRBD1. CDR3 length equals 14 residues. The ends lost 4 bases at V and 1 base at J; junction bases unmatched: 2. Germline V lookup: CDR1 SNHLY, CDR2 FYNNEI. The CDR3 sequence is CASSGTGINYGYTF. The CDR3 bases are TGTGCCAGCAGTGGGACAGGGATTAACTATGGCTACACCTTC.

This clonotype was detected a few times. V gene TRBV7-8 combines with J gene TRBJ1-4; weak D call: TRBD1 (6 bases). The CDR3 runs 15 residues. V was shortened by 0 bases and J by 5 bases, with 10 bases between the two germline ends. Germline V gene data show CDR1 as SGHVS and CDR2 as FQNEAQ. The CDR3 is CASSLADSGNEKLFF. The DNA of the CDR3 is TGTGCCAGCAGCTTAGCGGACAGCGGAAATGAAAAACTGTTTTTT.

The chain employs TRBV6-2 or TRBV6-3 and TRBJ2-1; no clear D gene. The germline V and J ends were trimmed by 2 bases and 8 bases, with 10 bases remaining between them. The CDR3 sequence is 13 residues long. CDR1 MNHEY and CDR2 SVGEGT come from the germline V gene. The CDR3: CASSYGDWDEQFF. In nucleotides, the CDR3 is TGTGCCAGCAGTTACGGGGATTGGGATGAGCAGTTCTTC.

The genes are TRBV11-1 and TRBJ1-2; the D is unclear. The germline V and J ends were trimmed by 4 bases and 14 bases, with 17 bases remaining between them. This CDR3 region has 12 residues. Germline assignment: CDR1 SGHAT and CDR2 FQDESV (reference sequence). CDR3 residues: CASSYGGPSGTF. Here the CDR3 DNA reads TGTGCCAGCAGCTACGGCGGCCCTTCGGGAACCTTC. Full variable domain (missing parts from reference TRBV11-1 and TRBJ1-2): EAEVAQSPRYKITEKSQAVAFWCDPISGHATLYWYRQILGQGPELLVQFQDESVVDDSQLPKDRFSAERLKGVDSTLKIQPAELGDSAMYLCASSYGGPSGTFGSGTRLTVV.

At least ten counts were recorded for this clonotype. J is TRBJ2-5 and V is TRBV12-3 or TRBV12-4, with 9 bases lining up with TRBD2. Unmatched junction bases numbered 10, after V lost 4 bases and J lost 4 bases. There are 16 residues in the CDR3. The CDR3 sequence: CASSYSGGRAAETQYF. The CDR3 DNA reads as TGTGCCAGCAGTTATAGTGGCGGGAGGGCCGCAGAGACCCAGTACTTC.

This clonotype was counted many times. Here the CDR3 DNA reads TGTGCCAGCAGGGACAGGGGCCCCGAGCAGTACTTC. Protein sequence: CASRDRGPEQYF. The rearrangement uses TRBV2 and TRBJ2-7; 9 bases map to TRBD1. The CDR3 runs 12 residues. Germline CDR1 is SNHLY and CDR2 is FYNNEI. The V gene end was trimmed by 6 bases and the J gene end by 6 bases; junction bases not matched to a gene: 3. The variable domain in full, completed from reference TRBV2 and TRBJ2-7, reads EPEVTQTPSHQVTQMGQEVILRCVPISNHLYFYWYRQILGQKVEFLVSFYNNEISEKSEIFDDQFSVERPDGSNFTLKIRSTKLEDSAMYFCASRDRGPEQYFGPGTRLTVT.

This clonotype was recorded a few times. The rearrangement uses TRBV19 and TRBJ2-1; 7 nucleotides line up with TRBD1. Losses at the gene ends were 6 bases for V and 8 bases for J; bases not matched to a gene: 13. CDR3 size: 15 residues. Per the germline V gene, CDR1 is LNHDA and CDR2 is SQIVND (reference sequence). DNA for the CDR3: TGTGCCAGTAGCCCGTGGCAGGGGGATTACGATGAGCAGTTCTTC. This translates into CASSPWQGDYDEQFF.

A remark on this clonotype: A junction end diverges from the germline sequence, so it may reflect a read error. The CDR3 bases are TGTGCCAGCAGGCTGGGACAGAACAATGAGCAGTTCTTC. Residues: CASRLGQNNEQFF. The rearrangement joins TRBV5-1 to TRBJ2-1, with 7 bases that match TRBD1. Per the germline V gene, CDR1 is SGHRS and CDR2 is YFSETQ. The CDR3 runs 13 residues.

On this clonotype: This may come from a read error, since a much larger clone is one base off. The chain carries TRBV12-3 or TRBV12-4 and TRBJ1-5; D gene unclear. This CDR3 spans 14 amino acids. Between the trimmed V and J ends, which lost 3 bases and 5 bases, there was a span of 11 bases. The CDR3 DNA is TGTGCCAGCAGTTTGGCGGCCGTTCATCAGCCCCAGCATTTT. Its protein is CASSLAAVHQPQHF.

The V and J genes are TRBV27 and TRBJ2-1; TRBD1 aligns across 8 bases. CDR1 and CDR2 (germline): MNHEY, SMNVEV (reference sequence). V gave up 3 bases and J gave up 7 bases; unmatched junction bases: 8. The CDR3 extends over 15 amino acids. The DNA of the CDR3 is TGTGCCAGCAGTTTTGGACAGGGAAATTGGAATGAGCAGTTCTTC. Protein: CASSFGQGNWNEQFF.

This clonotype was seen repeatedly, ten times or more. The rearrangement uses TRBV11-1 and TRBJ2-5; D not certain. The CDR3 runs to 13 residues. Trimming removed 3 bases at V and 4 bases at J, with 9 bases between. Germline CDR1 SGHAT, CDR2 FQDESV (reference sequence). The CDR3: CASSLSFTETQYF. The DNA of the CDR3 is TGTGCCAGCAGCTTGTCTTTTACAGAGACCCAGTACTTC.

This clonotype has more than one count but fewer than ten. This rearrangement joins TRBV24-1 to TRBJ2-3; D may be TRBD1 (6 bases). Trimming pared 5 bases from V and 2 bases from J, leaving 16 bases between. Germline-derived CDR1 and CDR2 are KGHDR and SFDVKD. This CDR3 has 16 residues. CDR3 sequence: CATSAFRDTYTDTQYF. CDR3 nucleotide sequence: TGTGCCACCAGTGCCTTCCGGGACACCTACACAGATACGCAGTATTTT.

The chain links TRBV2 to TRBJ1-1; 10 bases are a match to TRBD1. V dropped 2 bases and J dropped 11; count of bases not matched to a gene: 5. Germline CDR1 is SNHLY and CDR2 is FYNNEI. The CDR3 runs to 13 residues. The CDR3 nucleotides read TGTGCCAGCAGTGAAAGTGGGACAGGGGTCGCTTTCTTT. Encoded protein: CASSESGTGVAFF. The full variable domain, in which reference TRBV2 and TRBJ1-1 provide the parts outside the CDR3, is EPEVTQTPSHQVTQMGQEVILRCVPISNHLYFYWYRQILGQKVEFLVSFYNNEISEKSEIFDDQFSVERPDGSNFTLKIRSTKLEDSAMYFCASSESGTGVAFFGQGTRLTVV.

This clonotype has at least ten counts. The chain combines TRBV4-3 with TRBJ1-1; the match to TRBD1 covers 8 bases. V shed 3 bases, J shed 1 base, and the junction held 4 bases outside the gene matches. The CDR3 loop spans 15 amino acids. CDR1 is LGHNA, CDR2 YSLEER, per germline. CDR3 loop: CASSHPGTGNTEAFF. For the CDR3, the DNA is TGCGCCAGCAGCCATCCCGGGACAGGGAACACTGAAGCTTTCTTT.

The chain recombines TRBV5-1 with TRBJ2-3; D remains ambiguous. This CDR3 is built from 14 residues. Germline CDR1 and CDR2: SGHRS and YFSETQ. V was shortened by 3 bases and J by 2 bases, with 10 bases between the two germline ends. This chain's CDR3 is CASSWGLDTDTQYF. CDR3 sequence (DNA): TGCGCCAGCAGCTGGGGATTGGACACAGATACGCAGTATTTT.

V and J are TRBV7-2 and TRBJ2-5, with 7 bases aligning to TRBD1. V lost 3 bases, J lost 3 bases, and 7 bases stayed unmatched. The germline V gene encodes CDR1 SGHTA and CDR2 FQGNSA. The CDR3 totals 15 residues. Here the CDR3 DNA reads TGTGCCAGCAGCTTCGTTTTTGGGACAGAAGAGACCCAGTACTTC. This codes for CASSFVFGTEETQYF.

The V call is TRBV30, the J call TRBJ2-4; D ambiguous. This CDR3 is 12 amino acids long. From germline, CDR1 is GTSNPN and CDR2 SVGIG (reference sequence). Trimming stripped 3 bases from V and 6 bases from J, with 9 bases between. The CDR3 sequence is CAWRRPGNIQYF. CDR3 coding DNA: TGTGCCTGGAGGCGGCCGGGAAACATTCAGTACTTC.

There are many counts of this clonotype. The chain carries TRBV7-2 and TRBJ2-3, with 10 nucleotides matching TRBD2. Trimming cost V 4 bases and J 6 bases; bases outside gene matches: 10. Germline V gene data show CDR1 as SGHTA and CDR2 as FQGNSA. The CDR3 sequence is 16 residues long. The CDR3 nucleotides read TGTGCCAGCAGCTCTTCCCCAAGCGGGAGGGCCGATACGCAGTATTTT. Its translation is CASSSSPSGRADTQYF. The full variable domain, completed using reference TRBV7-2 and TRBJ2-3, is GAGVSQSPSNKVTEKGKDVELRCDPISGHTALYWYRQSLGQGLEFLIYFQGNSAPDKSGLPSDRFSAERTGGSVSTLTIQRTQQEDSAVYLCASSSSPSGRADTQYFGPGTRLTVL.

The table lists this clonotype with many counts. The J gene is TRBJ2-1, the V gene TRBV6-5; 10 nucleotides align to TRBD1. The junction had 2 bases not matched to a gene; V was cut back by 1 base and J by 5 bases. There are 15 residues in the CDR3. CDR1 is MNHEY and CDR2 is SVGAGI in the germline V gene. The CDR3 here is CASSYWDRGDNEQFF. The CDR3 nucleotides are TGTGCCAGCAGTTACTGGGACAGGGGAGACAATGAGCAGTTCTTC.

The chain carries TRBV20-1 and TRBJ1-3; 9 bases fit TRBD1. V lost 3 bases and J lost 4; bases outside the gene matches: 16. The V gene's germline CDR1 is DFQATT and CDR2 SNEGSKA (reference sequence). The CDR3 has 18 residues. The CDR3 sequence: CSASPHAGQGRGGNTIYF. DNA for the CDR3: TGCAGTGCTAGTCCGCATGCGGGACAGGGAAGGGGAGGAAACACCATATATTTT.

This clonotype showed up just a few times. This sequence joins TRBV5-1 and TRBJ2-1; no clear D. Germline loops: CDR1 SGHRS, CDR2 YFSETQ. V lost 4 bases to trimming and J lost 7 bases, with 12 bases between them. CDR3 length equals 13 residues. The chain's CDR3 is CASSGSRVNEQFF. DNA of the CDR3: TGCGCCAGCAGCGGGTCTAGGGTAAATGAGCAGTTCTTC.

The chain combines TRBV6-1 with TRBJ2-5; no reliable D call. Between the trimmed V and J ends, which lost 0 bases and 6 bases, there was a span of 8 bases. CDR1 and CDR2 from the germline V gene are MNHNS and SASEGT. This CDR3 is 13 amino acids long. The CDR3 sequence: CASSEARSQTQYF. In DNA form, the CDR3 reads TGTGCCAGCAGTGAAGCTAGGTCCCAGACCCAGTACTTC.